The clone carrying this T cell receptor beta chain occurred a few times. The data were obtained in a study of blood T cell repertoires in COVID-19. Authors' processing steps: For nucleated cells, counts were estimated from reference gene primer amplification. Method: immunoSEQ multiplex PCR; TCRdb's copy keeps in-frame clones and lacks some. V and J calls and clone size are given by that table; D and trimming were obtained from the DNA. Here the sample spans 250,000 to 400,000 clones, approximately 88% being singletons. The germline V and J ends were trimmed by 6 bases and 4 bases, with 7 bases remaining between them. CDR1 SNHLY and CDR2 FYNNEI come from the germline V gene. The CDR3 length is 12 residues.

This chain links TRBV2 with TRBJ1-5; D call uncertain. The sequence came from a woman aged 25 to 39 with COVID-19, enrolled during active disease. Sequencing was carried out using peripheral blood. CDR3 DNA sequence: TGTGCCAGCAGAGAAACAAATCAGCCCCAGCATTTT. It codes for CASRETNQPQHF.